This T cell receptor (beta chain) is drawn from a study of cytomegalovirus exposure and HLA in healthy donors. CDR3 length: 15 residues. CDR1 is SGHTA and CDR2 is FQGNSA in the germline V gene. Trimming removed 5 bases at V and 3 bases at J, with 17 bases between. PCR involved 60 Vbeta and 13 Jbeta primers. The data were produced by immunoSEQ multiplex PCR, yet TCRdb's version contains in-frame clones alone and is incomplete. Of under 150,000 clones in the sample, 74% are singletons; the top ten hold about 4%. The sequence was collected from a woman in her forties in good health and CMV-seropositive. Sequencing used PBMCs. The V call is TRBV7-2, the J call TRBJ2-7, with TRBD2 as a possible D gene (6 bases). In nucleotides, the CDR3 is TGTGCCAGCAGCCCCGGGGCTAGCGTAGGCTACGAGCAGTACTTC. It specifies CASSPGASVGYEQYF.